This T cell receptor beta chain came from a study of PD-1 blockade in classical Hodgkin lymphoma (dated by TCRdb to 2019 to 2021). With respect to the entire study: Nivolumab dosing was 3 mg/kg intravenously every 2 weeks, continuing until either disease progression or unacceptable toxicity. To define a peripheral blood immune signature of response to PD-1 blockade in classical Hodgkin lymphoma, the study combined TCR beta sequencing with CyTOF. On the study overall, not on this receptor specifically: Lower diversity was seen in patients whose nivolumab began less than 1 year after ASCT, and these patients were left out of later analyses so that immune reconstitution would not confound the results. By C4D1, a significant rise was seen in CD4+ TCR diversity but not in CD8+ TCR diversity (p=0.0027 vs p=0.16), and the rise was most apparent among complete responders (p=0.02). Among trial patients, those achieving complete response had baseline diversity similar to that of newly diagnosed patients, while diversity was significantly lower in partial responders and progressors. Only a single clinical trial cohort was studied, and what caused the repertoire differences, possibly disease activity or prior therapy, remained undefined. Baseline TCR diversity was reported as lower in newly diagnosed patients than in healthy donors, and lower still in relapsed/refractory patients.

What the time point label conveys for this sample: cycle 2 day 1 (C2D1) of nivolumab. Every trial patient had relapsed after autologous stem cell transplantation, and cohorts A, B and C differed in prior brentuximab vedotin exposure. The trial cohort included some 53 patients with relapsed/refractory classical Hodgkin lymphoma, and each patient had a best overall response of complete response, partial response or progressive disease. In the multi-cohort phase II CheckMate 205 trial, trial patients received single-agent nivolumab. An independent review committee assessed best overall response using the 2007 International Working Group response criteria. Trial PBMCs were collected immediately before nivolumab initiation (C1D1) and during therapy at cycle 2 day 1 and cycle 4 day 1. Peripheral blood was collected in 8 mL Vacutainer Cell Preparation Tubes, from which PBMCs were isolated by centrifugation and then cryopreserved.

On this clone itself: Its antigen remains undetermined. Base qualities are missing; no much larger clone stands one base away.

Genomic DNA was extracted with the Qiagen DNeasy kit from unsorted PBMCs and from negatively selected CD4+ and CD8+ fractions. Amplification of TCR beta CDR3 regions was done by immunoSEQ multiplex PCR with primers that anneal to V and J segments. A synthetic immune receptor repertoire was used to minimize amplification bias, and any remaining bias was removed computationally after sequencing. In the paper's pipeline: Custom Python scripts were used to quantify repertoire diversity as the Shannon entropy index. The unsorted, CD4+ and CD8+ repertoires were each analyzed separately, with the exception of combined analyses, where CD4+ and CD8+ sequences were merged in silico. Clonal expansion was defined as a frequency increase of at least 2-fold after treatment compared with C1D1, and clones undetected at baseline were assigned a pseudocount of 0.5. Clones with 0 or 1 copy at C1D1 were defined as singleton clones, while clones with 2 or more copies were defined as non-singleton clones. Clones expanded in unsorted samples were assigned a CD4+, CD8+ or unknown annotation through matching of protein sequences in sorted samples from the same patient. Wilcoxon tests on paired samples were used to test diversity changes from C1D1 to C4D1. Here the immuneACCESS table is served through TCRdb, limited to in-frame sequences with V and J called. Missing clones are a known gap in these copies; in checked studies unresolved V genes cover under half, and the rest lacks a known reason. V, J and clone size are taken as reported in that table, and D and trimming were inferred from the DNA itself. Within this sample are tens of thousands of clones, with about four fifths of them counted one time only. The ten largest clones capture around 8.7% of the sample.

Including cysteine and phenylalanine, the CDR3 has 13 amino acids. Left in the record is the CDR3 DNA by itself, 39 bases read in frame from the first base. The germline V gene provides CDR1 SGHTA and CDR2 FQGNSA. The V end loses 2 bases and the J end loses 3 bases, and a stretch of 5 bases separates them. The chain is encoded by TRBV7-2 joined to TRBJ1-5, with the D gene uncertain. This material consisted of peripheral blood mononuclear cells (PBMCs), taken before the second cycle of nivolumab. The receptor's source is a human donor with classical Hodgkin lymphoma. The DNA reads TGTGCCAGCAGCTTAACAGCCAATCAGCCCCAGCATTTT. Translated, this is CASSLTANQPQHF.